The 27 T cell receptor beta chains reported below all come from one sample, sequenced in a study of blood T cells in healthy people across ages. It was with a sample-barcoded 5' primer and a J-beta primer mix that a second PCR of roughly 7 to 12 cycles was run. MiXCR, run by TCRdb on the 5' RACE reads, gives a single entry per CDR3 protein. The sample gives about 650,000 distinct CDR3 sequences, 32% of which show up once; roughly 15% is in the top ten. Source material: blood. These receptors originate from a woman of 80 years or more in good health.

In regard to this clonotype: A much larger clonotype is one base distant, so this may be a read error. V is TRBV6-2 or TRBV6-3 and J is TRBJ1-2; D uncertain. The CDR3 is 11 residues long. The germline V gene has CDR1 MNHEY and CDR2 SVGEGT. CDR3 sequence: CASSWRNGYIF. DNA for the CDR3: TGTGCCAGCAGTTGGAGGAACGGCTACATCTTC.

This clonotype was seen a few times. The V call is TRBV5-4, the J call TRBJ2-5; D uncertain. Germline CDR1 and CDR2: SGHNT and YYREEE (reference sequence). The CDR3 has 13 amino acids. V lost 0 bases to trimming and J lost 4 bases, with 7 bases between them. CDR3 nucleotides: TGTGCCAGCAGCTTGGAAAGGGTAGAGACCCAGTACTTC. Encoded protein: CASSLERVETQYF.

This clonotype was detected ten times or more. The rearrangement joins TRBV20-1 to TRBJ2-7; D might be TRBD1 (7 bases). Germline V gives CDR1 DFQATT, CDR2 SNEGSKA (reference sequence). V lost 4 bases and J lost 1, with 11 bases in between. The CDR3 is 13 residues long. CDR3 protein: CSAMGGQSYEQYF. DNA for the CDR3: TGCAGTGCTATGGGGGGACAGTCCTACGAGCAGTACTTC.

In its sample, this clonotype was seen once. J is TRBJ2-5 and V is TRBV12-3 or TRBV12-4; TRBD2 might be the D (5 bases). The CDR3 extends over 14 amino acids. V shed 3 bases and J shed 5 bases, with 13 bases lying between them. CDR3 sequence: CASSFSGDAETQYF. CDR3 nucleotides: TGTGCCAGCAGTTTTTCCGGGGATGCGGAGACCCAGTACTTC.

This sequence joins TRBV28 and TRBJ1-2, with 8 bases fitting TRBD1. Germline V lookup: CDR1 MDHEN, CDR2 SYDVKM. The CDR3 runs to 13 residues. Trimming removed 5 bases from V and 7 bases from J; junction bases left unmatched: 6. CDR3 sequence: CASSQEDRGGYTF. The CDR3 coding sequence is TGTGCCAGCAGTCAGGAAGACAGGGGTGGCTACACCTTC.

This clonotype occurred many times. The chain has TRBV2 and TRBJ1-2, with 11 bases aligning to TRBD1. Germline lookup yields CDR1 SNHLY and CDR2 FYNNEI. V was clipped by 7 bases and J by 3 bases; unmatched bases: 7. The CDR3 extends over 15 amino acids. CDR3 protein: CASKGQGGSDYGYTF. CDR3 sequence (DNA): TGTGCCAGCAAGGGACAGGGGGGTTCGGACTATGGCTACACCTTC.

In this sample, this clonotype turned up many times. The rearrangement uses TRBV6-2 or TRBV6-3 and TRBJ2-7; D not certain. Trimming took 7 bases from V and 3 from J, leaving 7 bases between them. This CDR3 region has 11 residues. From germline, CDR1 is MNHEY and CDR2 SVGEGT. This CDR3 reads CASMNSYEQYF. The DNA of the CDR3 is TGTGCCAGCATGAACAGCTACGAGCAGTACTTC.

The chain links TRBV30 to TRBJ2-5; D unresolved. Trimming took 2 bases from V and 2 from J, leaving 6 bases between them. Germline V gene lookup returns CDR1 GTSNPN and CDR2 SVGIG (reference sequence). This CDR3 comprises 12 residues. This chain's CDR3 is CAWSPGQETQYF. CDR3 bases: TGTGCCTGGAGTCCGGGTCAAGAGACCCAGTACTTC.

This CDR3 reads CASSYPGTSGAKQFF. CDR3 bases: TGTGCCAGCAGTTACCCGGGGACTAGCGGGGCCAAGCAGTTCTTC. V and J are TRBV6-2 or TRBV6-3 and TRBJ2-1; 13 bases are a match to TRBD2. Germline-derived CDR1 and CDR2 are MNHEY and SVGEGT. This CDR3 spans 15 amino acids. Unmatched junction bases numbered 6, after V lost 2 bases and J lost 11 bases.

Worth noting for this clonotype: This clone may be a read error of a much larger clone one base away. The J gene is TRBJ1-5, the V gene TRBV27, with 8 bases aligning to TRBD1. The CDR3 length is 13 residues. The germline V gene has CDR1 MNHEY and CDR2 SMNVEV (reference sequence). Losses at the gene ends were 10 bases for V and 6 bases for J; bases not matched to a gene: 8. The chain's CDR3 is CATGEGQGQPQHF. The CDR3 bases are TGTGCCACCGGGGAAGGACAGGGTCAGCCCCAGCATTTT.

This clonotype showed up many times. This sequence joins TRBV6-2 or TRBV6-3 and TRBJ2-6; D unclear. The CDR3 is made up of 17 amino acids. Germline CDR1 MNHEY, CDR2 SVGEGT. The V gene lost 0 bases and the J gene lost 0 bases, with 9 bases spanning the gap. The CDR3 DNA reads as TGTGCCAGCAGTTACTCGAGTCAGAGCTCTGGGGCCAACGTCCTGACTTTC. Protein sequence: CASSYSSQSSGANVLTF.

This clonotype was counted a few times. The genes are TRBV25-1 and TRBJ1-2, with a weak D call TRBD1 (6 bases). V lost 4 bases to trimming and J lost 3 bases, with 12 bases between them. This CDR3 has 14 amino acids. CDR1 is MGHDK and CDR2 is SYGVNS in the germline V gene. CDR3 loop: CASSAAGVYYGYTF. The CDR3, as DNA: TGTGCCAGCAGTGCGGCAGGGGTTTACTATGGCTACACCTTC.

This clonotype came up many times. The J gene is TRBJ2-3, the V gene TRBV5-6, with 11 positions matching TRBD1. The CDR3 consists of 15 residues. V lost 3 bases to trimming and J lost 6 bases; unmatched junction nucleotides: 6. Germline CDR1 reads SGHDT; CDR2 reads YYEEEE. The DNA of the CDR3 is TGTGCCAGCAGCTACGGACAGGGGGCGTCGGATACGCAGTATTTT. This gives the protein CASSYGQGASDTQYF.

The genes are TRBV28 and TRBJ2-7; TRBD2 aligns across 7 bases. Germline CDR1 and CDR2: MDHEN and SYDVKM. V lost 8 bases and J lost 2; bases outside the gene matches: 9. This CDR3 region has 14 residues. The CDR3 loop is CASRGVLTTYEQYF. The DNA of the CDR3 is TGTGCCAGCCGGGGGGTCTTGACGACCTACGAGCAGTACTTC.

With respect to this clonotype: A single base separates this from a much larger clone, so it may be a read error. V gene TRBV5-1 combines with J gene TRBJ2-1; perhaps TRBD2 as D (7 bases). Trimming cost V 4 bases and J 6 bases, with 17 bases left between them. This CDR3 has 15 amino acids. From germline, CDR1 is SGHRS and CDR2 YFSETQ. CDR3 protein: CASSKGRGAINEQFF. DNA of the CDR3: TGCGCCAGCAGCAAGGGACGGGGGGCAATCAATGAGCAGTTCTTC.

The rearrangement links TRBV5-1 to TRBJ2-5, with 10 bases aligning to TRBD2. There are 14 residues in the CDR3. The V gene end was trimmed by 4 bases and the J gene end by 5 bases; junction bases not matched to a gene: 5. CDR1 SGHRS and CDR2 YFSETQ come from the germline V gene. CDR3 DNA sequence: TGCGCCAGCAGCCAGCGGGGGGGGTATGAGACCCAGTACTTC. Encoded protein: CASSQRGGYETQYF. Combining the CDR3 with reference TRBV5-1 and TRBJ2-5 gives the whole variable domain KAGVTQTPRYLIKTRGQQVTLSCSPISGHRSVSWYQQTPGQGLQFLFEYFSETQRNKGNFPGRFSGRQFSNSRSEMNVSTLELGDSALYLCASSQRGGYETQYFGPGTRLLVL.

This clonotype has at least ten counts. This sequence joins TRBV7-2 and TRBJ2-1; D not resolved. V lost 4 bases to trimming and J lost 8 bases, with 9 bases between them. The CDR3 length is 12 residues. Germline V gives CDR1 SGHTA, CDR2 FQGNSA. In DNA, the CDR3 is TGTGCCAGCAGCTCAACGCGGTATGAGCAGTTCTTC. This translates into CASSSTRYEQFF.

CDR3: CASSALLSRGEQFF. CDR3 nucleotides: TGTGCCAGCAGTGCCTTGCTGTCAAGAGGCGAGCAGTTCTTC. The chain is built from TRBV6-1 and TRBJ2-1; no clear D gene. This CDR3 has 14 amino acids. The ends were cut back, 4 bases at V and 10 bases at J, with 17 bases in the middle. The germline CDR1 and CDR2 sequences are MNHNS and SASEGT.

There are many counts of this clonotype. The chain has TRBV7-3 and TRBJ2-3; D possibly matches TRBD1 or TRBD2 (5 bases each). CDR1 and CDR2 from the germline V gene are SGHTA and FQGTGA. The CDR3 consists of 14 residues. V lost 4 bases to trimming and J lost 6 bases, with 14 bases between them. The DNA of the CDR3 is TGTGCCAGCAGCTCACGCCCCCGGGGCGATACGCAGTATTTT. This sequence encodes CASSSRPRGDTQYF. Using reference TRBV7-3 and TRBJ2-3 for the parts outside the CDR3, the full variable domain is GAGVSQTPSNKVTEKGKYVELRCDPISGHTALYWYRQSLGQGPEFLIYFQGTGAADDSGLPNDRFFAVRPEGSVSTLKIQRTERGDSAVYLCASSSRPRGDTQYFGPGTRLTVL.

This clonotype was seen many times. The CDR3 region has the DNA TGTGCCAGCAGCCGGGACAGCACAGATACGCAGTATTTT. Amino acids: CASSRDSTDTQYF. The chain uses TRBV6-1 and TRBJ2-3; D tentatively reads TRBD1 or TRBD2 (5 bases each). V was clipped by 6 bases and J by 0 bases, with 7 bases between them. The CDR3 loop spans 13 amino acids. Germline V CDR1 and CDR2: MNHNS, SASEGT.

This clonotype appeared many times. The chain combines TRBV5-1 with TRBJ1-1, with a tentative D call TRBD1 (5 bases). Germline values: CDR1 SGHRS, CDR2 YFSETQ. The V end lost 0 bases, the J end lost 0 bases, and 9 bases lay between the germline ends. The CDR3 has 15 residues. The CDR3, as DNA: TGCGCCAGCAGCTTGGATGGGGGTTTGAACACTGAAGCTTTCTTT. It is translated as CASSLDGGLNTEAFF.

This clonotype appeared many times. The chain employs TRBV5-1 and TRBJ2-7; D not certain. The CDR3 spans 14 residues. Germline V gene sequence: CDR1 SGHRS, CDR2 YFSETQ. Deletions cut 1 base from V and 0 bases from J, with 8 bases between. CDR3 in DNA: TGCGCCAGCAGCTTGTTTGGCAGCTCCTACGAGCAGTACTTC. This sequence encodes CASSLFGSSYEQYF.

This clonotype was observed at least ten times. The chain has TRBV21-1 and TRBJ1-1; TRBD1 is the table's D call and was not checked against the DNA. TRBV21-1 is termed a pseudogene. This CDR3 is 16 amino acids long. In DNA form, the CDR3 reads TGTGCCAGCAGCAAATATCTAGGACAGCGGGGCACTGAAGCTTTCTTT. It is translated as CASSKYLGQRGTEAFF.

This clonotype was picked up many times. The CDR3 DNA reads TGCGCCAGCAGCCCTAATCCGGGGGAGACCCAGTACTTC. It translates to CASSPNPGETQYF. The rearrangement joins TRBV5-1 to TRBJ2-5; a weak D match, TRBD2 (5 bases). The CDR3 is 13 amino acids. Per the germline V gene, CDR1 is SGHRS and CDR2 is YFSETQ. Trimming shortened V by 4 bases and J by 5 bases, and 12 bases separated the two germline ends.

This rearrangement joins TRBV20-1 to TRBJ2-1; perhaps TRBD2 as D (6 bases). Trimming cost V 4 bases and J 3 bases, with 10 bases left between them. Germline assignment: CDR1 DFQATT and CDR2 SNEGSKA (reference sequence). The CDR3 is 13 amino acids. The CDR3 DNA follows: TGCAGTGCTACGACGCGGGACTACAATGAGCAGTTCTTC. It is translated as CSATTRDYNEQFF.

Details on this clonotype: It may be a read error: a sequence one base away is much more abundant. The chain carries TRBV6-5 and TRBJ2-3; 8 positions agree with TRBD2. The trim removed 2 bases at V and 6 bases at J, leaving 10 bases unmatched. The germline gives CDR1 MNHEY, CDR2 SVGAGI. The CDR3 is 16 residues long. The CDR3 region is CASSYPSGGARDTQYF. The CDR3 DNA reads TGTGCCAGCAGTTACCCTTCGGGGGGGGCAAGGGATACGCAGTATTTT.

The sample holds many counts of this clonotype. The V call is TRBV29-1, the J call TRBJ2-5, with 12 bases identical to TRBD1. The J call is in doubt because the DNA end fits TRBJ2-7 better. Per the germline V gene, CDR1 is SQVTM and CDR2 is ANQGSEA. The CDR3 consists of 15 residues. CDR3 amino acids: CSVEKQGTGGSEQYF. Written as DNA, the CDR3 is TGCAGCGTCGAAAAACAAGGGACAGGGGGCAGCGAGCAGTACTTC.